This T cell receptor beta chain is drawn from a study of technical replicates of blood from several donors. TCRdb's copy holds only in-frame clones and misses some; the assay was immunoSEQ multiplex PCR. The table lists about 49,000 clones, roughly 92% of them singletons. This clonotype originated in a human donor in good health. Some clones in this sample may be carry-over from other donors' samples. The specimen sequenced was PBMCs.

The CDR3, as DNA: TGTGCCAGCAGTTACGGGACTAGCGGGTTGAGGGATACGCAGTATTTT. This encodes CASSYGTSGLRDTQYF. The V call is TRBV6-5, the J call TRBJ2-3; 12 nucleotides match TRBD2. After removal of 2 bases from V and 6 bases from J, the junction contained 6 bases not matched to a gene. CDR1 and CDR2 from the germline V gene are MNHEY and SVGAGI. The CDR3 totals 16 residues.